This T cell receptor (beta chain) was retrieved from a study of a mutant IDH1 vaccine in newly diagnosed glioma. Study summary: The week-35 safety follow-up was V12, and the week-47 study end was V13.

Method: immunoSEQ multiplex PCR; TCRdb's copy keeps in-frame clones and lacks some. The sample has 60,000 to 70,000 clones, 80% to 85% seen once. Trimming pared 6 bases from V and 1 base from J, leaving 9 bases between. The CDR3 loop spans 13 amino acids. Germline V gives CDR1 MNHEY, CDR2 SVGAGI. Time point reported: week 47, end of study. Alongside topical imiquimod, each dose of vaccine comprised 300 ug of mutant IDH1 20-mer peptide. This clone was counted a few times. Antigen: not known. The starting material was PBMCs, obtained from a glioma patient whose treatment included an IDH1 peptide vaccine. The sequence derives from a man aged 30 to 39 with glioma. The V gene is TRBV6-5, the J gene TRBJ1-1; D not certain. The CDR3 region has the DNA TGTGCCAGCAGCACGAACAGGAACACTGAAGCTTTCTTT. This sequence encodes CASSTNRNTEAFF.